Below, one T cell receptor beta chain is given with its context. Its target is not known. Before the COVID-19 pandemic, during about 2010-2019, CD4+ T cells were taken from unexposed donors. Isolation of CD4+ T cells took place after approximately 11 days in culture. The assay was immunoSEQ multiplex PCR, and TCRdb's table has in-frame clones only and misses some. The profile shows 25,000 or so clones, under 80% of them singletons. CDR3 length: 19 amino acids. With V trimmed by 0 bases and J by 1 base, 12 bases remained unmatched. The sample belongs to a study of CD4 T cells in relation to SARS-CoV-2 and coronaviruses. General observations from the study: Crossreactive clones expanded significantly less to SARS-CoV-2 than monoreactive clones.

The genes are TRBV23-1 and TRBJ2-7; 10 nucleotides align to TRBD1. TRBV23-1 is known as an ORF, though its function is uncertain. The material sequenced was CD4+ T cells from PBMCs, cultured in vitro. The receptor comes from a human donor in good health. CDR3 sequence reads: CASSQSLRGPGQGSYEQYF. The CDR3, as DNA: TGCGCCAGCAGTCAATCTTTACGTGGGCCGGGACAGGGGTCCTACGAGCAGTACTTC.